This T cell receptor (beta chain) was recovered during a study of shared clonotypes between healthy human individuals (dated by TCRdb to about 2020). Regarding the study in general: A couple of women and three men aged 18 to 49 years were included in the cohort. For each donor, CD4 naive and CD4 memory were each run on three plates, CD8 naive on two plates, and CD8 memory on one plate. The study deeply sequenced blood TCR repertoires of five healthy adults to estimate repertoire size and the extent of clonotype sharing between individuals. To increase sequencing depth and limit assay-specific biases, different laboratories used diverse techniques to prepare libraries and sequence TCR repertoires. Per donor, leukapheresis produced somewhere between about 0.8 and 9 billion PBMCs.

Using the deep immunoSEQ assay, TCR CDR3 regions were amplified from genomic DNA by multiplex PCR. Genomic DNA extracted from each cell subset was distributed evenly over all wells of several immunoSEQ 96-well plates, and each plate served as one replicate. For sorted subsets, about 200 ng genomic DNA, equal to 30,000 to 35,000 T cell genomes, was loaded into each replicate PCR. The purified libraries were quantified using a Qubit 3.0 fluorometer, sized with a Bioanalyzer 2100, and then quantified again using the KAPA Library Quantification kit. Each immunoSEQ 96-well plate was sequenced on its own single-read 150-cycle Illumina NextSeq 550 flow cell. In the original analysis: Because only junctional sequences without quality scores were contained in the immunoSEQ output, filtering matching that applied to full-length reads could not be performed. To assign V/J genes and CDR3, sequences were annotated using PyIR, a Python wrapper for IgBLAST v1.9, with IMGT germline references. Reads were removed for weak V/J assignments (E-value above 1e-6), missing CDR3, stop codons, out-of-frame junctions, or ambiguous translated residues. V3J clonotypes were defined as sequences sharing the same inferred V gene, J gene, and CDR3 amino acid sequence. Percentage overlap between repertoires was calculated by dividing the number of shared unique clonotypes by the size of the smaller repertoire. RTK rarefaction, the Chao1 estimator, and Recon v2.1 estimates of unobserved clonotypes were used to assess repertoire richness. OLGA was used to compute generation probabilities for all TCRbeta clonotypes that the gDNA method yielded from a handful of donors. TCRdb provides this immuneACCESS table in a form limited to in-frame rearrangements. Some clones are lacking; in checked studies, under half of them reflect an unresolved V gene, and why the rest are absent is not known. V, J and clone size reflect that table, while D and trimming were determined from the DNA. Within this sample are roughly 770,000 clones, with about 96% of them counted one time only. In total, the top ten clones hold less than 0.25% of the sample.

General conclusions and limits of the study: Even with the large sequencing depth, rarefaction of the sorted-subset datasets indicated that sequencing was incomplete. Sampling was restricted to blood, and TCR repertoires in tissue are likely to differ from TCR repertoires in blood. Compared with non-shared clonotypes, clonotypes shared by all four sorted-subset donors had higher generation probabilities. The small number of donors limited the genetic and exposure-history diversity represented. Roughly 5% of naive CD4, 3.5% of naive CD8, 2% to 2.5% of memory CD4, and 0.4% of memory CD8 clonotypes were shared across several donors. Estimated clonotype richness was generally larger for naive than for memory subsets. Pairwise subsampling indicated that sequencing depth was expected to affect the degree of clonotype sharing among donors.

On this clone: The target of this receptor is not known. No clone much larger than this one lies a single base away; base qualities are absent.

The germline V gene (reference sequence) provides CDR1 MNHEY and CDR2 SMNVEV. The CDR3 runs 16 amino acids, cysteine and phenylalanine included. Just CDR3 DNA is preserved here, 48 bases in frame from base 1. The germline V end is reduced by 4 bases and the J end by 2 bases; junction bases left unmatched: 9. CD8 naive samples consisted of CD45RO-negative cells that were positively selected for CCR7, yielding a CD45RA+CCR7+ population without TemRA cells. The donors were healthy, HIV-negative adults who had no recently reported acute infections or vaccinations. All donors were Caucasian adults living in Nashville, Tennessee, USA. Blood was collected by leukapheresis, and PBMCs were isolated by Ficoll-Histopaque density gradient centrifugation and then cryopreserved in liquid nitrogen vapor phase. Purity and quantity of every magnetically sorted T cell population were checked by analytical flow cytometry. Genomic DNA was isolated from each sorted fraction and quantified by UV absorbance on a Nanodrop 2000c.

This receptor was identified in a man aged 25 to 40 in good health. The sequence is built from TRBV27 and TRBJ2-3, with 7 bases matching TRBD2. Specimen: naive CD8+ T cells sorted from blood. The intended sense of this specimen's cell subset or site label: CD45RA+CCR7+. The CDR3 here reads CASSSLGGRITDTQYF. The DNA is TGTGCCAGCAGTTCCCTTGGCGGGAGAATCACAGATACGCAGTATTTT.